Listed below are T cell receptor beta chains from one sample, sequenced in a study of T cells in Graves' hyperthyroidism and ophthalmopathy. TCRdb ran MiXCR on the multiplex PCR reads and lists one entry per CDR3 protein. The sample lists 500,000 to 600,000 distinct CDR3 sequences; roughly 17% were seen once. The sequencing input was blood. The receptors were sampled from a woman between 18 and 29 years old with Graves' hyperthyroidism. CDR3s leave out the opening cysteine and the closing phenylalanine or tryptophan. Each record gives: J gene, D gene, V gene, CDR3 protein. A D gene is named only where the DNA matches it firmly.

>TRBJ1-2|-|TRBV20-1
SASPGGVDYGYT
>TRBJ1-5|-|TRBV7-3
ASSCTCGGGNQPQH
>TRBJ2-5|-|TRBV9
ASSVGGGQQETQY
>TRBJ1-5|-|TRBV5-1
ASSPGAKNNQPQH
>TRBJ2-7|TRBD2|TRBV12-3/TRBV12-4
ASSFLLGTSGNNEQY
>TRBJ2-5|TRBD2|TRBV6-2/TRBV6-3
ASSLTSGGAEETQY
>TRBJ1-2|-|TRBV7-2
ASSPTGAYNYGYT
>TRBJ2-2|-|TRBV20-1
SARSAGTGELF
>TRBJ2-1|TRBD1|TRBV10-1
ASRGQGGNEQF
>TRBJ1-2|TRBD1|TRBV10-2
ASAWTGGYGYT
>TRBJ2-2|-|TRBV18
ASSPPSRAGELF
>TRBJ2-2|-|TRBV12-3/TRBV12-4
ASSQGGNTGELF
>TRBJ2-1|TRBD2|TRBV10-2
AISTSATGDNEQF
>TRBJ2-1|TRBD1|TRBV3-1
ASSQGDRIYNEQF
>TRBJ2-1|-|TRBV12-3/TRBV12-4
ASSSGTLGNEQF
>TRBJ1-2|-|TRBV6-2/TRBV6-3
ASSYSAGESYGYT
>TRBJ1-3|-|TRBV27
ASSLSTGSGNTIY
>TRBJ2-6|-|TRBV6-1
ASSEAQGSGANVLT
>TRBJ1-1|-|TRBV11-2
ASSLDENTEAF
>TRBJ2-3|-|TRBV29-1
SVEEGSTDTQY
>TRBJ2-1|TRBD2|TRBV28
ASRLAEVNEQF
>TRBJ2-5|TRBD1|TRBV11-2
ASSLPRDRGGRETQY
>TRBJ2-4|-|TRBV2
ASSEAVIAKNIQY
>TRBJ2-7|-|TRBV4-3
ASSQDTSYEQY
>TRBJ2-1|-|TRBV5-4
ASSSLSPRADSSYNEQF
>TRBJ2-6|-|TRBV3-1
ASSPIISGANVLT
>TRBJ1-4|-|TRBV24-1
ATSDFTGSSEKLF
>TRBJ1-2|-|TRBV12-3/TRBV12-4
ASSLLQGYYGYT
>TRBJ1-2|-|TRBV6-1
ASRLTGPRANINYGYT
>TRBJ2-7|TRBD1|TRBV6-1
ASSMGQGYEQY
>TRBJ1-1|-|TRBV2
AGGQSNTEAF
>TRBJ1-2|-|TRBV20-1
SASLGQKLYGYT
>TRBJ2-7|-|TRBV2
ASSDPVYEQY
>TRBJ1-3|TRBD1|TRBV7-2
ASSPRTGGVGNTIY
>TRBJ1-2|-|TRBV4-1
ASSRVEGYGYT
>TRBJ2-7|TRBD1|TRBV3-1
ASSHKTFGTEAYEQY
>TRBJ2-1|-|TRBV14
ASSPVIFSSYNEQF
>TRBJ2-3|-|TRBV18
ASSPLWGQATDTQY
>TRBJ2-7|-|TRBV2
ASSEAEMAKTYEQY
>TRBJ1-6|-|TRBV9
ASSVEAREGSPLH
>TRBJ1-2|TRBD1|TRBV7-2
ASSSGQGANYGYT
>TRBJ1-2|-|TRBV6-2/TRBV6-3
ASTDRANYGYT
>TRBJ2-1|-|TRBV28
AMGKSYNEQF
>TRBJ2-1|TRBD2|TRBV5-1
ASSTGLAGGPRNEQF
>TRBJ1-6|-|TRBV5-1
ASSQRSGKNNSPLH
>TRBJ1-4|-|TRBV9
ASSARLGRAREKLF
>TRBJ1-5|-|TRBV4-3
ASSQDLAGVSNQPQH